The clone carrying this T cell receptor (beta chain) was seen ten or more times. Its antigen is not known. The data belong to a study of molecular identifiers for immune sequencing clone quantification. Whole-study findings and limits: In naive cells, under 1% of molecules belonged to clones above 20 RNA copies, against over 98% in effector cells. Shared barcodes on identical TCR molecules could underestimate the sizes of highly expanded clones.

Sorted cells numbering roughly 19,000 to 1,000,000, with 10%, 30% or 50% RNA, yielded the naive CD8 libraries. As previously described, bulk TCR libraries were made using listed TCR primers. TCRdb analysed the PCR reads with MiXCR anew, one entry per CDR3 protein. Of about 640,000 distinct CDR3 sequences in the sample, less than 20% were seen once. This TCR was recovered from a human donor in good health. Some libraries in this study had Jurkat cell RNA spiked in. The sample consisted of naive CD8+ T cells from blood, with Jurkat cell RNA spiked in. The subset denotes: FACS-sorted CD8+CD4-CCR7+CD45RA+ naive T cells.

CDR3 sequence (DNA): TGCGCCAGCAGCCAGATGTCGGGACAGGGCTCGTGGAACACTGAAGCTTTCTTT. It yields the protein CASSQMSGQGSWNTEAFF. This rearrangement joins TRBV4-3 to TRBJ1-1; 9 positions match TRBD1. The CDR3 consists of 18 residues. Losses at the gene ends were 3 bases for V and 1 base for J; bases not matched to a gene: 12. Germline CDR1 is LGHNA and CDR2 is YSLEER.